This TCR beta chain is from a study of blood T cell repertoires in COVID-19. Symptom resolution, clearance, or two negative PCRs marked the recovered donors of Cohort 3. Profiling relied on immunoSEQ multiplex PCR, and the TCRdb table lists in-frame clones only, not all of them. The sample holds about 180,000 clones, 86% seen once. CDR3 length: 18 residues. Per the germline V gene, CDR1 is MDHEN and CDR2 is SYDVKM. Unmatched junction bases numbered 21, after V lost 6 bases and J lost 4 bases. V is TRBV28 and J is TRBJ2-7; 7 bases agree with TRBD2. The receptor was derived from a woman aged 30 to 39 who had recovered from COVID-19. The sample comprised PBMCs or T cells enriched from blood (not recorded which). CDR3 coding DNA: TGTGCCAGCAGCATCCTTTCTCCCTCCGGGCGGGAGCGGTACGAGCAGTACTTC. Residues: CASSILSPSGRERYEQYF.